A single sample gave rise to the 2 T cell receptor beta chains below, sequenced in a study of blood T cell repertoires in COVID-19. Clones were sequenced by immunoSEQ multiplex PCR, and TCRdb holds only the in-frame ones, with some missing. The table shows over 65,000 clones, with 75% to 90% occurring only once. The sequencing input was peripheral blood. These receptor sequences come from a man aged 50 or older with active or convalescent COVID-19.

This sequence joins TRBV7-8 and TRBJ2-6, with D perhaps TRBD2 (7 bases). The CDR3 is made up of 16 amino acids. The germline V gene has CDR1 SGHVS and CDR2 FQNEAQ. The V end was cut by 3 bases, the J end by 4 bases, with 13 bases between. The CDR3 region has the DNA TGTGCCAGCAGCTTTGCGGGGGCTGGCGGGGCCAACGTCCTGACTTTC. It codes for CASSFAGAGGANVLTF.

The chain links TRBV5-1 to TRBJ2-2, with TRBD1 identical over 10 bases. V shed 4 bases and J 6 bases; nucleotides not matched to a gene: 6. There are 15 residues in the CDR3. CDR1 and CDR2 (germline): SGHRS, YFSETQ. In nucleotides, the CDR3 is TGCGCCAGCAGCCTCGGGACAGGGGTTTCCGGGGAGCTGTTTTTT. Its translation is CASSLGTGVSGELFF.